One sample yielded the 23 T cell receptor beta chains listed below, sequenced in a study of T cell responses to AZD1222 COVID-19 vaccine (TCRdb year 2021). Library prep was done by the immunoSEQ multiplex PCR assay. TCRdb's version of the immuneACCESS table is confined to in-frame rearrangements and falls short of the full clone set. An unresolved V gene accounts for under half of the shortfall where checked; the remainder is of unknown origin. The sample table shows about 220,000 clones, and 93% are seen once. Together, the top ten hold roughly 1% of the sample. This sample's time point label indicates: baseline before first vaccination. The intended sense of this specimen's treatment or condition label: meningococcal conjugate vaccine given as trial control. The specimen comprised peripheral blood, sampled on day 0 of MenACWY control vaccination. These receptors were collected from an adult in good health.

The V call is TRBV19, the J call TRBJ1-5; 7 bases map to TRBD1. CDR1 is LNHDA and CDR2 is SQIVND in the germline V gene (reference sequence). The CDR3 runs 15 residues. V was pared by 1 base and J by 7 bases, with 7 bases of the junction left unmatched. As DNA, the CDR3 is TGTGCCAGTAGTATAGGGGGCAGGGGGAACCAGCCCCAGCATTTT. This translates into CASSIGGRGNQPQHF.

The rearrangement joins TRBV20-1 to TRBJ1-4; no reliable D call. The V gene's germline CDR1 is DFQATT and CDR2 SNEGSKA (reference sequence). This CDR3 has 15 amino acids. Trimming shortened V by 3 bases and J by 6 bases, and 17 bases separated the two germline ends. The CDR3 region is CSASAGRGLDEKLFF. CDR3 nucleotides: TGCAGTGCTAGTGCTGGTAGAGGTTTGGATGAAAAACTGTTTTTT.

The chain uses TRBV16 and TRBJ2-1, with D unclear. This CDR3 comprises 14 residues. Per germline, CDR1 KGHSY and CDR2 FQNENV. The ends were cut back, 4 bases at V and 7 bases at J, with 14 bases in the middle. CDR3 loop: CASSPKGVRNEQFF. The CDR3 DNA sequence: TGTGCCAGCAGCCCGAAAGGCGTGCGGAATGAGCAGTTCTTC.

The V call is TRBV5-1, the J call TRBJ2-3; possible D gene TRBD1, 5 bases. Germline assignment: CDR1 SGHRS and CDR2 YFSETQ. The CDR3 extends over 14 amino acids. V gave up 9 bases and J gave up 3 bases, with 17 bases separating them. The CDR3: CATGAGQSTDTQYF. Written as DNA, the CDR3 is TGCGCCACCGGCGCCGGACAATCAACAGATACGCAGTATTTT.

The chain joins TRBV28 to TRBJ1-2; D perhaps matches TRBD1 (6 bases). Looked up from germline, CDR1 is MDHEN and CDR2 is SYDVKM. This CDR3 region has 13 residues. The V gene lost 4 bases and the J gene lost 4 bases, with 10 bases spanning the gap. CDR3 nucleotide sequence: TGTGCCAGCAGTTATACAGGGACCTATGGCTACACCTTC. It translates to CASSYTGTYGYTF.

The chain recombines TRBV7-9 with TRBJ1-1; TRBD1 matches at 7 bases. The V segment lost 10 bases and the J segment 2 bases; nucleotides outside the gene matches: 4. The CDR3 has 12 amino acids. The germline gives CDR1 SEHNR, CDR2 FQNEAQ (reference sequence). Here the CDR3 DNA reads TGTGCCATGGGACAGAGAAACACTGAAGCTTTCTTT. Amino acids: CAMGQRNTEAFF.

Here the CDR3 reads CASSEAGGNTEAFF. For the CDR3, the DNA is TGTGCCAGCAGTGAAGCAGGGGGGAACACTGAAGCTTTCTTT. The chain joins TRBV2 to TRBJ1-1; a weak D match, TRBD1 (6 bases). V lost 0 bases and J 1 base, leaving 6 bases between the germline ends. CDR3 size: 14 residues. Germline assignment: CDR1 SNHLY and CDR2 FYNNEI.

The chain employs TRBV6-5 and TRBJ1-3, with TRBD1 identical over 10 bases. Germline V gene data show CDR1 as MNHEY and CDR2 as SVGAGI. With 4 bases clipped from V and 3 bases from J, the junction kept 3 bases outside the gene matches. This CDR3 comprises 15 residues. In DNA form, the CDR3 reads TGTGCCAGCAGTTTGACAGGGGGCATTGGAAACACCATATATTTT. It translates to CASSLTGGIGNTIYF.

The chain is built from TRBV4-2 and TRBJ1-1; a weak D match, TRBD1 (5 bases). Between the trimmed V and J ends, which lost 3 bases and 5 bases, there was a span of 13 bases. Per the germline V gene, CDR1 is LGHNA and CDR2 is YNFKEQ. The CDR3 consists of 14 residues. The CDR3 coding sequence is TGTGCCAGCAGCCATCCTACTGGGGCTACTGAAGCTTTCTTT. Its translation is CASSHPTGATEAFF.

The rearrangement uses TRBV28 and TRBJ1-3; tentative D call: TRBD1 (5 bases). This CDR3 contains 15 residues. In germline, CDR1 is MDHEN, CDR2 SYDVKM. Between the trimmed V and J ends, which lost 5 bases and 3 bases, there was a span of 14 bases. In DNA form, the CDR3 reads TGTGCCAGCAGTCCCCCCCAGGGTAATGGAAACACCATATATTTT. Its translation: CASSPPQGNGNTIYF.

V is TRBV6-6 and J is TRBJ2-3; perhaps TRBD2 as D (5 bases). V gave up 7 bases and J gave up 10 bases, with 15 bases separating them. CDR1 is MNHNY and CDR2 is SVGAGI in the germline V gene (reference sequence). CDR3 length: 12 amino acids. In nucleotides, the CDR3 is TGTGCCAGCACCTCCCCCGCCGGGGCGCAGTATTTT. Its protein is CASTSPAGAQYF.

The chain employs TRBV5-1 and TRBJ1-3; a weak D match, TRBD1 (5 bases). The CDR3 runs to 14 residues. Germline V CDR1 and CDR2: SGHRS, YFSETQ. V lost 4 bases, J lost 4 bases, and 12 bases lay in between. Here the CDR3 reads CASSAGTEGNTIYF. The CDR3 DNA sequence: TGCGCCAGCAGCGCCGGGACGGAAGGAAACACCATATATTTT.

The CDR3 loop is CASSFARYTDTQYF. CDR3 nucleotides: TGCGCCAGCAGCTTCGCACGGTACACAGATACGCAGTATTTT. The rearrangement uses TRBV5-1 and TRBJ2-3; D is unclear. V was pared by 2 bases and J by 2 bases, with 9 bases between. The CDR3 extends over 14 amino acids. In germline, CDR1 is SGHRS, CDR2 YFSETQ.

The J gene is TRBJ2-2, the V gene TRBV13; D remains ambiguous. Germline V lookup: CDR1 PRHDT, CDR2 FYEKMQ (reference sequence). CDR3 size: 16 residues. V shed 2 bases and J shed 2 bases, with 12 bases lying between them. The CDR3 nucleotides are TGTGCCAGCAGCTTAAGTCTGGGAACTAACACCGGGGAGCTGTTTTTT. Protein sequence: CASSLSLGTNTGELFF.

This clone came up once. CDR3 nucleotides: TGTGCCAGCAGTAAGCCAGTTGGAGAGCAGTACTTC. It yields the protein CASSKPVGEQYF. V gene TRBV6-2 or TRBV6-3 combines with J gene TRBJ2-7; D not resolved. Between the trimmed V and J ends, which lost 5 bases and 7 bases, there was a span of 12 bases. This CDR3 has 12 amino acids. Germline CDR1 reads MNHEY; CDR2 reads SVGEGT.

This sequence joins TRBV6-6 and TRBJ2-7; D ambiguous. The germline CDR1 and CDR2 sequences are MNHNY and SVGAGI (reference sequence). The V gene lost 6 bases and the J gene lost 0 bases, with 12 bases spanning the gap. CDR3 length equals 14 residues. The CDR3 here is CASRYNIGSYEQYF. DNA of the CDR3: TGTGCCAGCAGATATAACATCGGCTCCTACGAGCAGTACTTC.

The chain joins TRBV24-1 to TRBJ1-1; D is unclear. Germline V gene data show CDR1 as KGHDR and CDR2 as SFDVKD. CDR3 length equals 16 residues. V was trimmed by 7 bases and J by 10 bases, leaving 27 bases between them. The CDR3 loop is CATSLVYGQVLTRAFF. The CDR3 DNA reads TGTGCCACCAGCCTGGTCTACGGGCAGGTTTTAACTCGAGCTTTCTTT.

The chain is built from TRBV19 and TRBJ1-3; perhaps TRBD1 as D (5 bases). The CDR3 spans 16 residues. From germline, CDR1 is LNHDA and CDR2 SQIVND (reference sequence). Trimming shortened V by 4 bases and J by 4 bases, and 17 bases separated the two germline ends. CDR3 region: CASSTPPRGFGNTIYF. CDR3 nucleotide sequence: TGTGCCAGTAGTACCCCCCCGAGGGGCTTCGGAAACACCATATATTTT.

V usage is TRBV5-6 and J usage is TRBJ1-2; D perhaps matches TRBD1 (5 bases). V lost 0 bases and J 2 bases, leaving 8 bases between the germline ends. This CDR3 comprises 14 residues. Germline CDR1 SGHDT, CDR2 YYEEEE. The DNA of the CDR3 is TGTGCCAGCAGCTTGGACAGGATAAACTATGGCTACACCTTC. Encoded protein: CASSLDRINYGYTF.

The rearrangement uses TRBV7-3 and TRBJ2-2; 14 positions agree with TRBD2. The V gene's germline CDR1 is SGHTA and CDR2 FQGTGA. The CDR3 spans 19 residues. V shed 4 bases, J shed 0 bases, and the junction held 7 bases outside the gene matches. CDR3 coding DNA: TGTGCCAGCAGCTCTCCGGGACTAGCGGGGGATACGAACACCGGGGAGCTGTTTTTT. It encodes CASSSPGLAGDTNTGELFF.

This chain links TRBV4-3 with TRBJ1-1; D is perhaps TRBD1 (5 bases). CDR3 size: 14 residues. Trimming took 3 bases from V and 3 from J, leaving 11 bases between them. CDR1 and CDR2 from the germline V gene are LGHNA and YSLEER. The chain's CDR3 is CASSQGWGDTEAFF. The CDR3, as DNA: TGCGCCAGCAGCCAGGGGTGGGGCGACACTGAAGCTTTCTTT.

The CDR3 region is CASSQSGTGAFGGYTF. DNA of the CDR3: TGCGCCAGCAGCCAGTCAGGGACAGGGGCTTTCGGTGGCTACACCTTC. The chain has TRBV4-3 and TRBJ1-2, with 10 bases aligning to TRBD1. The CDR3 contains 16 residues. Germline values: CDR1 LGHNA, CDR2 YSLEER. The ends lost 3 bases at V and 7 bases at J; junction bases unmatched: 11.

The chain links TRBV27 to TRBJ2-3, with TRBD1 identical over 8 bases. The length of the CDR3 is 16 residues. CDR1 MNHEY and CDR2 SMNVEV come from the germline V gene (reference sequence). The J segment lost 4 bases and the V segment lost 5 bases, leaving 11 bases of the junction unmatched. CDR3 region: CASSPQGAGLADTQYF. The CDR3 nucleotides read TGTGCCAGCAGTCCTCAGGGGGCGGGTCTGGCAGATACGCAGTATTTT.